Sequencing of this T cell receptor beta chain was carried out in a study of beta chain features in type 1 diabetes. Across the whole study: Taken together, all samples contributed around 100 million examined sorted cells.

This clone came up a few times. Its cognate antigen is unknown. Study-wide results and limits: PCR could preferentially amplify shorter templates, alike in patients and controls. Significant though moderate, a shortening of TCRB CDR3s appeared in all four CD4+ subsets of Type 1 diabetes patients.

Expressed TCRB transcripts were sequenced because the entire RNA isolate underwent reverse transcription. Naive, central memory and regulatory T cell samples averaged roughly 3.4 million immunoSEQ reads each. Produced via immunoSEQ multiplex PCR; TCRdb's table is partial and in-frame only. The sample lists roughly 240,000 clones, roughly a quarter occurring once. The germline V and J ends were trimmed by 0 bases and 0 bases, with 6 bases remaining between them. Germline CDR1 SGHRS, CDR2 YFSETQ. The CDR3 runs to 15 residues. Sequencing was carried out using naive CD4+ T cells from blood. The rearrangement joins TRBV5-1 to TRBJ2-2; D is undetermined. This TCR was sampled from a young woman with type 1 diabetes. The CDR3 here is CASSLGTANTGELFF. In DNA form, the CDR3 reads TGCGCCAGCAGCTTGGGTACAGCGAACACCGGGGAGCTGTTTTTT.